This entry is about one T cell receptor (beta chain). Its cognate antigen has yet to be identified. Base qualities are not at hand, and no much larger clone is one base apart. For the CD8 naive samples, CD45RO-negative cells were positively selected for CCR7, yielding a CD45RA+CCR7+ population from which TemRA cells were excluded. The donors were healthy, HIV-negative adults who had no recently reported acute infections or vaccinations. Every donor was a Caucasian adult living in Nashville, Tennessee, USA. Blood was collected by leukapheresis, and PBMCs were isolated by Ficoll-Histopaque density gradient centrifugation and then cryopreserved in liquid nitrogen vapor phase. Analytical flow cytometry was used to check the purity and quantity of every magnetically sorted T cell population. From each sorted fraction, genomic DNA was isolated and quantified by UV absorbance on a Nanodrop 2000c. These data originate in a study of shared clonotypes between healthy human individuals (dated by TCRdb to 2020 to 2022). About the investigation overall: The cohort comprised a couple of women and three men aged 18 to 49 years. Per donor, three plates each were used for CD4 naive and CD4 memory, two for CD8 naive, and one for CD8 memory. Libraries were prepared and TCR repertoires were sequenced by different laboratories using diverse techniques, in order to increase sequencing depth and limit assay-specific biases. Between about 0.85 and 9.5 billion PBMCs per donor were obtained by leukapheresis. To estimate repertoire size and how much clonotype sharing occurs between individuals, the study deeply sequenced the blood TCR repertoires of about five healthy adults. Overall study outcomes, separate from this receptor: Sampling was restricted to blood, and TCR repertoires in tissues likely differ from the TCR repertoires found in blood. Naive subsets generally had larger estimated clonotype richness than memory subsets. Higher generation probabilities were observed for clonotypes shared by all four sorted-subset donors than for non-shared clonotypes. Even with the large sequencing depth, rarefaction of the sorted-subset datasets indicated that sequencing was incomplete. Because the study included only a small number of donors, the genetic and exposure-history diversity represented was limited. When four donors were compared, the shared fraction of clonotypes was about 5% for naive CD4, about 4% for naive CD8, roughly 2.3% for memory CD4, and 0.4% for memory CD8. Based on pairwise subsampling, the degree of clonotype sharing among donors was expected to be affected by sequencing depth.

Using the deep immunoSEQ assay, multiplex PCR amplified TCR CDR3 regions from genomic DNA. For each cell subset, the extracted genomic DNA was distributed evenly across all wells of several immunoSEQ 96-well plates, and each plate served as one replicate. For sorted subsets, 200 to 250 ng of genomic DNA, equivalent to roughly 33,000 T cell genomes, went into each replicate PCR. Purified libraries were quantified with a Qubit 3.0 fluorometer, sized on a Bioanalyzer 2100, and re-quantified with the KAPA Library Quantification kit. A separate single-read 150-cycle Illumina NextSeq 550 flow cell was used to sequence each immunoSEQ 96-well plate. Turning to the authors' computational methods: The immunoSEQ output contained only junctional sequences without quality scores, so filtering could not match that applied to full-length reads. To assign V/J genes and CDR3, sequences were annotated using PyIR, a Python wrapper for IgBLAST v1.9, with IMGT germline references. Reads with weak V/J assignments (E-value above 1e-6), missing CDR3, stop codons, out-of-frame junctions, or ambiguous translated residues were removed. V3J clonotypes were defined as sequences sharing the same inferred V gene, J gene, and CDR3 amino acid sequence. To compute the percentage overlap between repertoires, the number of shared unique clonotypes was divided by the size of the smaller repertoire. RTK rarefaction, the Chao1 estimator, and Recon v2.1 estimates of unobserved clonotypes were used to assess repertoire richness. OLGA was used to compute generation probabilities for all TCRbeta clonotypes that the gDNA method yielded from a handful of donors. TCRdb mirrors the immuneACCESS table, restricted to in-frame sequences. Some clones are absent from its copies; in checked studies, under half trace to an unresolved V gene, and the reason for the others is unknown. That table is the source of V, J and clone size, and D and trimming were worked out from the DNA. The sample includes nearly 2 million clones, with about 94% observed a single time. The leading ten clones occupy roughly 1% of the sample.

This TCR came from a man between 18 and 29 years old in good health. Sequencing was performed on naive CD8+ T cells sorted from blood. The cell subset or site tag for this specimen amounts to: CD45RA+CCR7+.

The CDR3 region: CASSLNSAYEQYF. The bases read TGTGCCAGCAGCTTGAACAGCGCCTACGAGCAGTACTTC. The chain joins TRBV5-4 to TRBJ2-7; the D gene identity is not certain. In the germline V gene (reference sequence), CDR1 corresponds to SGHNT and CDR2 to YYREEE. A distance of 7 bases separates the germline ends of V and J, which lose 1 base and 2 bases respectively. From cysteine to phenylalanine, the CDR3 is 13 amino acids long. The entry retains the CDR3 DNA only, 39 bases that are in frame from base 1.